Included here is one TCR beta chain sequence, with context. V was clipped by 6 bases and J by 5 bases; unmatched bases: 3. Germline assignment: CDR1 SNHLY and CDR2 FYNNEI. The CDR3 spans 14 residues. The data belong to a study of control samples from healthy donors and cancer patients. Clones were sequenced by immunoSEQ multiplex PCR, and TCRdb holds only the in-frame ones, with some missing. Counted here are 50,000 to 70,000 clones, 70% to 90% occurring once; the ten biggest clones make up more than 3.5%. The sequence was collected from a man aged 50 or older in good health. This rearrangement joins TRBV2 to TRBJ2-1, with TRBD2 matching over 11 bases. The source material was blood. As DNA, the CDR3 is TGTGCCAGCAGAGGACTAGCGGGCCACAATGAGCAGTTCTTC. This codes for CASRGLAGHNEQFF.